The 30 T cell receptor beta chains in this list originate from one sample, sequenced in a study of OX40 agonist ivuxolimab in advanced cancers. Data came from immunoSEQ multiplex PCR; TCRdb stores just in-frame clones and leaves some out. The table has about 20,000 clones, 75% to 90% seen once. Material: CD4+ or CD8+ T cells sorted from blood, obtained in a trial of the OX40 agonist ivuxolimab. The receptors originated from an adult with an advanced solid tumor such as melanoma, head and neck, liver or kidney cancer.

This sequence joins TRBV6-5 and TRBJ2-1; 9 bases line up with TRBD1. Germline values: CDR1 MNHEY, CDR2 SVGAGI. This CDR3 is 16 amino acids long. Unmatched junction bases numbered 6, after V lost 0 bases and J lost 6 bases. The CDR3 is CASSYSEDRGGNEQFF. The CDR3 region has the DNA TGTGCCAGCAGTTACTCGGAGGACAGGGGAGGCAATGAGCAGTTCTTC.

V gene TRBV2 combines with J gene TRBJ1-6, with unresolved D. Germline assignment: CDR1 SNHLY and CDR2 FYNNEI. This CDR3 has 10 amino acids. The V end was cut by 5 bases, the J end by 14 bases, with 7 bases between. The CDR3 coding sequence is TGTGCCAGCAGTCTATTGGCCCTCCACTTT. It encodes CASSLLALHF.

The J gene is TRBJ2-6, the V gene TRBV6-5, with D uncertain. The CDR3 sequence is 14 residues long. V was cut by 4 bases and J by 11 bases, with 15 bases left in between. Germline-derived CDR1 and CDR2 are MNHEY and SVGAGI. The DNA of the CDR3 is TGTGCCAGCAGTTCCCCTGAATCTCCGGACGTCCTGACTTTC. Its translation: CASSSPESPDVLTF.

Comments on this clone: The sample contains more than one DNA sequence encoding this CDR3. CDR3 sequence: CASSLGQGVGETQYF. The CDR3 DNA reads TGTGCCAGCAGCTTGGGGCAGGGAGTGGGAGAGACCCAGTACTTC. The chain recombines TRBV7-9 with TRBJ2-5; D assignment may be TRBD1 or TRBD2 (5 bases each). V lost 3 bases to trimming and J lost 4 bases, with 15 bases between them. This CDR3 spans 15 amino acids. Per the germline V gene, CDR1 is SEHNR and CDR2 is FQNEAQ (reference sequence). The full variable domain, completed using reference TRBV7-9 and TRBJ2-5, is DTGVSQNPRHKITKRGQNVTFRCDPISEHNRLYWYRQTLGQGPEFLTYFQNEAQLEKSRLLSDRFSAERPKGSFSTLEIQRTEQGDSAMYLCASSLGQGVGETQYFGPGTRLLVL.

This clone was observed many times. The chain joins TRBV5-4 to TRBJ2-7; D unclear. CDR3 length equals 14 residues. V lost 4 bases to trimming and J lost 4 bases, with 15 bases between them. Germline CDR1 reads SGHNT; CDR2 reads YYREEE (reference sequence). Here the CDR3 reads CASSHPEQIYEQYF. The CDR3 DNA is TGTGCCAGCAGCCACCCGGAACAGATATACGAGCAGTACTTC.

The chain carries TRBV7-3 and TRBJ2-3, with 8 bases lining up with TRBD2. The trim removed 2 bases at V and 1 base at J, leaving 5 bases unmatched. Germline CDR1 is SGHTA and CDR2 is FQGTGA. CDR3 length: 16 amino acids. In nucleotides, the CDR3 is TGTGCCAGCAGCTTATCCCATAGCGGGGGCACAGATACGCAGTATTTT. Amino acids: CASSLSHSGGTDTQYF.

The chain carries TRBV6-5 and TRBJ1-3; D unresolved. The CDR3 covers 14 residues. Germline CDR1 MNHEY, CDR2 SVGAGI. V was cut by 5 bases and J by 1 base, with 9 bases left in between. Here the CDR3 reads CASSPANSGNTIYF. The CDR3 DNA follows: TGTGCCAGCAGTCCAGCGAATTCTGGAAACACCATATATTTT.

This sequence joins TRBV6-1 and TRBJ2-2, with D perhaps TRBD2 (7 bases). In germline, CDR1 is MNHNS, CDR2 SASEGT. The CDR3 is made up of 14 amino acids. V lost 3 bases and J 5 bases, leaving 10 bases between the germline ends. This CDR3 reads CASSDEGGTGELFF. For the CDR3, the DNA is TGTGCCAGCAGTGATGAGGGGGGGACCGGGGAGCTGTTTTTT.

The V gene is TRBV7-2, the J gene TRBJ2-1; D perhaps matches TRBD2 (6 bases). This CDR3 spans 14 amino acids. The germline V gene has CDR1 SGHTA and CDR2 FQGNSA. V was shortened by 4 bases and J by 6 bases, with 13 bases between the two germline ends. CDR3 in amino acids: CASSSGLTLNEQFF. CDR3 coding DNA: TGTGCCAGCAGCTCAGGACTAACCCTCAATGAGCAGTTCTTC.

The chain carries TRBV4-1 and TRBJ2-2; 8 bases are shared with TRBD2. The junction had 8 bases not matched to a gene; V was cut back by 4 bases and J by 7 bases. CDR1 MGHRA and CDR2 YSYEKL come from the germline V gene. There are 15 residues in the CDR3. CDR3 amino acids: CASSPGGGQSGELFF. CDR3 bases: TGCGCCAGCAGCCCCGGGGGGGGGCAAAGCGGGGAGCTGTTTTTT.

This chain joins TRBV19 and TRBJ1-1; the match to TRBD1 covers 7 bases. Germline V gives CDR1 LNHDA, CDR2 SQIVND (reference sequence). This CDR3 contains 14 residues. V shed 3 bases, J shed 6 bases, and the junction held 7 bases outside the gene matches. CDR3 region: CASSMWGTAPEAFF. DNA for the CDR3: TGTGCCAGTAGTATGTGGGGGACAGCACCTGAAGCTTTCTTT.

The CDR3 coding sequence is TGTGCCAGCAGCGCCATGGCGGGGGGGCCTGAGCAGTTCTTC. Its protein product is CASSAMAGGPEQFF. The chain joins TRBV5-4 to TRBJ2-1; 9 nucleotides match TRBD2. In germline, CDR1 is SGHNT, CDR2 YYREEE (reference sequence). The CDR3 has 14 amino acids. V dropped 4 bases and J dropped 9; count of bases not matched to a gene: 8.

CDR3 in DNA: TGTGCCAGCAGCGATTATAACGCAGAGACCCAGTACTTC. It encodes CASSDYNAETQYF. The chain has TRBV5-6 and TRBJ2-5, with unresolved D. V gave up 4 bases and J gave up 4 bases, with 11 bases separating them. CDR3 length equals 13 residues. Germline assignment: CDR1 SGHDT and CDR2 YYEEEE.

CDR3 residues: CASSPPGLAGYVEQFF. Here the CDR3 DNA reads TGTGCCAGCAGCCCACCGGGACTAGCGGGTTATGTTGAGCAGTTCTTC. The chain is built from TRBV9 and TRBJ2-1; 12 positions agree with TRBD2. The CDR3 consists of 16 residues. CDR1 and CDR2 from the germline V gene are SGDLS and YYNGEE. Trimming removed 4 bases from V and 9 bases from J; junction bases left unmatched: 11.

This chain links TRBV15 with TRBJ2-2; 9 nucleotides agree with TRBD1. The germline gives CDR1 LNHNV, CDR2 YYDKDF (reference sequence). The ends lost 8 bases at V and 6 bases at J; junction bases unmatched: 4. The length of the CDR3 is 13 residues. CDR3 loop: CATRTGVPGELFF. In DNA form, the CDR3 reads TGTGCCACCCGGACAGGGGTTCCCGGGGAGCTGTTTTTT.

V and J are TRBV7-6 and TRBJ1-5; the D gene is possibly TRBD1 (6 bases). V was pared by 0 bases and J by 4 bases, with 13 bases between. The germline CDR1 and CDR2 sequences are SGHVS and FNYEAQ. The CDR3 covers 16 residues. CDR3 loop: CASSLAPGDGNQPQHF. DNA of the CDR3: TGTGCCAGCAGCTTAGCGCCAGGGGACGGGAATCAGCCCCAGCATTTT.

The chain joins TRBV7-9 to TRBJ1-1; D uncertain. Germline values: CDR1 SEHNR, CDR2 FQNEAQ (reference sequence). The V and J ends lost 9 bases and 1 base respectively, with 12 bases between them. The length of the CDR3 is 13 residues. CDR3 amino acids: CASKGPGNTEAFF. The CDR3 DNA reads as TGTGCCAGTAAGGGCCCCGGGAACACTGAAGCTTTCTTT.

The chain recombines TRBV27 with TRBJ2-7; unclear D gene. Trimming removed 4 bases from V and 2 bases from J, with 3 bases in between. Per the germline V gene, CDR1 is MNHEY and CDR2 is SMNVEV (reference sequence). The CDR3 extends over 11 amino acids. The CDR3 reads CASSSTYEQYF. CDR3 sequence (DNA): TGTGCCAGCAGTTCAACCTACGAGCAGTACTTC.

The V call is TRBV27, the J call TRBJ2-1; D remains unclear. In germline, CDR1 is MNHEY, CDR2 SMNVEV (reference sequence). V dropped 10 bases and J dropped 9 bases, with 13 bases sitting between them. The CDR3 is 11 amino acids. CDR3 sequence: CATGPALEQFF. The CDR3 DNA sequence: TGTGCCACCGGACCGGCTCTTGAGCAGTTCTTC.

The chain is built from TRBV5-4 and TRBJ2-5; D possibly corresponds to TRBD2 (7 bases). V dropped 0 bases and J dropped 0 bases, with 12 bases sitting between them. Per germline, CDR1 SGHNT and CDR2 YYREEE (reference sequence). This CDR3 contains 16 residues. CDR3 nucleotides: TGTGCCAGCAGCTTGGTAGGGGGGGCGTACCAAGAGACCCAGTACTTC. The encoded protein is CASSLVGGAYQETQYF.

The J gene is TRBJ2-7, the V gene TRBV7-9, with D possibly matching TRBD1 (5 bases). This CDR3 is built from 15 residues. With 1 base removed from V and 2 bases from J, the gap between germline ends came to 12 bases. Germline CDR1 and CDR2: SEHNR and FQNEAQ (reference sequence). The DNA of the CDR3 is TGTGCCAGCAGCTTAGAGGTGGGGCCCACCTACGAGCAGTACTTC. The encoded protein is CASSLEVGPTYEQYF.

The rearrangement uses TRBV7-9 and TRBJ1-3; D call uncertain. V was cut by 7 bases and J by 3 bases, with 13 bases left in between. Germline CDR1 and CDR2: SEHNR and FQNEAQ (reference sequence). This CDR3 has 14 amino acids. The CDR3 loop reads CASIPLRDGNTIYF. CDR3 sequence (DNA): TGTGCCAGCATCCCCCTTAGGGATGGAAACACCATATATTTT.

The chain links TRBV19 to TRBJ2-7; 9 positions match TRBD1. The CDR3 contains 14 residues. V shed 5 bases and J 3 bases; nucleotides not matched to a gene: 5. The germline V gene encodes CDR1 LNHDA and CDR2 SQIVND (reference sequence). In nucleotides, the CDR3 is TGTGCCAGTAGTTGGGGACAGGGATTCTACGAGCAGTACTTC. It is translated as CASSWGQGFYEQYF.

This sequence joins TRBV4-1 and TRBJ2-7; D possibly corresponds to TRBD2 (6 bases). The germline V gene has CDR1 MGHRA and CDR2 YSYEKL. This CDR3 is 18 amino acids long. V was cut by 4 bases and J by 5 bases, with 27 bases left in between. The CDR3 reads CASSPQILAAARFDEQYF. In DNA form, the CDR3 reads TGCGCCAGCAGCCCACAGATACTAGCCGCCGCCAGGTTCGACGAGCAGTACTTC.

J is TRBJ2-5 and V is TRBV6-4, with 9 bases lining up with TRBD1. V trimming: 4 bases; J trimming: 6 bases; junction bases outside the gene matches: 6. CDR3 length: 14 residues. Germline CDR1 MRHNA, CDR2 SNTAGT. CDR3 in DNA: TGTGCCAGCAGTGGTCCGGGACAGGGTAAGACCCAGTACTTC. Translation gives CASSGPGQGKTQYF.

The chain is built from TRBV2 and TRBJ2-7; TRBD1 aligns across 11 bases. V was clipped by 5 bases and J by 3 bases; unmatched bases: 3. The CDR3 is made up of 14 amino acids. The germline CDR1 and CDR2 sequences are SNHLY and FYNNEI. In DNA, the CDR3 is TGTGCCAGCAGTTTCGGGACAGGGGGCTACGAGCAGTACTTC. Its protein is CASSFGTGGYEQYF.

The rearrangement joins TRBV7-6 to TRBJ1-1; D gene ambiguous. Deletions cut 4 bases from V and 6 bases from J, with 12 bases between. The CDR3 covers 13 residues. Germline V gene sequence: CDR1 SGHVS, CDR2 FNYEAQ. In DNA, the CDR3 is TGTGCCAGCAGCTCCGACTACGACTCTGAAGCTTTCTTT. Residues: CASSSDYDSEAFF.

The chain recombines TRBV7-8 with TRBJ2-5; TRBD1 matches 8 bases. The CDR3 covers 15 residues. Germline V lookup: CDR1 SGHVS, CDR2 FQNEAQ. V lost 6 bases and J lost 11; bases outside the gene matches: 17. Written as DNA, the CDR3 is TGTGCCAGCAGTTTCGGACAGGGCCTCACTCGGGAGCAGTACTTC. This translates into CASSFGQGLTREQYF.

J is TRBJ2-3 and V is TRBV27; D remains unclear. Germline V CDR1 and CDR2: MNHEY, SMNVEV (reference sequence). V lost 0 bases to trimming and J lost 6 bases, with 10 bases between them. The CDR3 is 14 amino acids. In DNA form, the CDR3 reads TGTGCCAGCAGTTTATCTAACCTCTGGGATACGCAGTATTTT. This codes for CASSLSNLWDTQYF.

In DNA form, the CDR3 reads TGCAGCGTTTGGGTCAGTTCGAATGCCTACGAGCAGTACTTC. As protein: CSVWVSSNAYEQYF. This chain joins TRBV29-1 and TRBJ2-7; D gene uncertain. The germline V gene encodes CDR1 SQVTM and CDR2 ANQGSEA. Trimming took off 5 bases at V and 2 bases at J, with 16 bases between the two ends. This CDR3 region has 14 residues.